What follows is one T cell receptor beta chain and its context. Participants came from around 25 US areas, aged about 18 to 89 years. Cohort assignment relied on participant-reported clinical history. The study recruited exposed participants who had met a COVID-19 case within 2 weeks before entry. This specimen comes from a study of blood T cell repertoires in COVID-19. Data came from immunoSEQ multiplex PCR; TCRdb stores just in-frame clones and leaves some out. The table lists some 150,000 clones, roughly 84% of them singletons. The sample taken for sequencing was PBMCs or T cells enriched from blood (not recorded which). The receptor was isolated from a woman aged 45-65 years who had been exposed to COVID-19.

CDR3 region: CASSDSRRSKNIQYF. CDR3 nucleotides: TGCGCCAGCAGTGATTCGCGGAGATCCAAAAACATTCAGTACTTC. This chain uses TRBV10-2 with TRBJ2-4; D not resolved. CDR1 is WSHSY and CDR2 is SAAADI in the germline V gene. Trimming shortened V by 3 bases and J by 2 bases, and 11 bases separated the two germline ends. The CDR3 is 15 residues long.